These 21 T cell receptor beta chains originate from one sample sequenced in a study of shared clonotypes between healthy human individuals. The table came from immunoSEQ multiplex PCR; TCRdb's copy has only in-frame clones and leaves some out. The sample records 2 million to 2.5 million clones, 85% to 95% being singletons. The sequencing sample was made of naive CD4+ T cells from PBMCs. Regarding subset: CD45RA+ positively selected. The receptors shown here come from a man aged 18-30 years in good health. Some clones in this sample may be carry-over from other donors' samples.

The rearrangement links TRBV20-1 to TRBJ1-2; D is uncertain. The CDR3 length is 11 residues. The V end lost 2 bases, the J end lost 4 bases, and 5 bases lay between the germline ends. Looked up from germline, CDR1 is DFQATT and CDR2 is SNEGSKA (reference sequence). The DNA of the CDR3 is TGCAGTGCTAGACCGTTCTATGGCTACACCTTC. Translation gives CSARPFYGYTF.

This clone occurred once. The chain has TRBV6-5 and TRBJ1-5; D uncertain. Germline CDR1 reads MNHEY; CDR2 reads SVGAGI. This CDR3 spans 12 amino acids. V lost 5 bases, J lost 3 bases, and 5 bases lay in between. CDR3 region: CASSGFNQPQHF. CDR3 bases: TGTGCCAGCAGTGGGTTCAATCAGCCCCAGCATTTT.

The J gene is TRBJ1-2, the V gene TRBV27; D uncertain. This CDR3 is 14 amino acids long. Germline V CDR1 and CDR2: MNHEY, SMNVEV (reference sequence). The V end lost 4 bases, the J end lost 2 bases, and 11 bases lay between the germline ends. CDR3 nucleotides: TGTGCCAGCAGTTGGCGCCGGGAAAACTATGGCTACACCTTC. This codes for CASSWRRENYGYTF.

The CDR3, as DNA: TGTGCCAGCAGCCCCCAGGTTGATGATACGCAGTATTTT. Translating gives CASSPQVDDTQYF. The rearrangement links TRBV7-3 to TRBJ2-3, with unresolved D. Trimming pared 5 bases from V and 6 bases from J, leaving 12 bases between. CDR1 is SGHTA, CDR2 FQGTGA, per germline. This CDR3 region has 13 residues.

The CDR3 region is CASILEGNTEAFF. Written as DNA, the CDR3 is TGTGCCAGCATTCTGGAGGGGAACACTGAAGCTTTCTTT. The chain uses TRBV2 and TRBJ1-1; D ambiguous. Germline V gives CDR1 SNHLY, CDR2 FYNNEI. Trimming left V 7 bases short and J 1 base short, with 10 bases between. CDR3 length: 13 residues.

The CDR3 spells CASSNGPGRGNQPQHF. The DNA for the CDR3 is TGTGCCAGCAGCAACGGACCCGGGAGGGGCAATCAGCCCCAGCATTTT. The chain joins TRBV28 to TRBJ1-5; no definite D call. V lost 6 bases, J lost 2 bases, and 17 bases lay in between. The CDR3 is made up of 16 amino acids. The germline V gene has CDR1 MDHEN and CDR2 SYDVKM.

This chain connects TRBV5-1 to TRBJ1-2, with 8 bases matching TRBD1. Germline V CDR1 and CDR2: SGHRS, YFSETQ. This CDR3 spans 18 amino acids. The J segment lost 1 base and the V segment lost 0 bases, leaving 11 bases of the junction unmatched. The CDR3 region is CASSLDPGQEFDNYGYTF. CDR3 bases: TGCGCCAGCAGCTTGGATCCGGGACAGGAGTTTGATAACTATGGCTACACCTTC. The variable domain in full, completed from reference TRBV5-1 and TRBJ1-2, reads KAGVTQTPRYLIKTRGQQVTLSCSPISGHRSVSWYQQTPGQGLQFLFEYFSETQRNKGNFPGRFSGRQFSNSRSEMNVSTLELGDSALYLCASSLDPGQEFDNYGYTFGSGTRLTVV.

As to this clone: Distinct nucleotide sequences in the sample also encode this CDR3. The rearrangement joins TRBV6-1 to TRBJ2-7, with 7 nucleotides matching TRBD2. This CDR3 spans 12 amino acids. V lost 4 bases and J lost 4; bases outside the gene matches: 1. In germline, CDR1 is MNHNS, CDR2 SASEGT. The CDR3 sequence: CASSAGGYEQYF. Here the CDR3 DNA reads TGTGCCAGCAGTGCCGGGGGGTACGAGCAGTACTTC.

The CDR3: CASGGLSQETQYF. CDR3 in DNA: TGTGCCAGCGGGGGACTAAGTCAAGAGACCCAGTACTTC. This chain links TRBV2 with TRBJ2-5, with 7 bases fitting TRBD2. Unmatched junction bases numbered 5, after V lost 8 bases and J lost 2 bases. Germline CDR1 and CDR2: SNHLY and FYNNEI. The CDR3 has 13 residues. The full variable domain, its missing parts supplied by reference TRBV2 and TRBJ2-5, is EPEVTQTPSHQVTQMGQEVILRCVPISNHLYFYWYRQILGQKVEFLVSFYNNEISEKSEIFDDQFSVERPDGSNFTLKIRSTKLEDSAMYFCASGGLSQETQYFGPGTRLLVL.

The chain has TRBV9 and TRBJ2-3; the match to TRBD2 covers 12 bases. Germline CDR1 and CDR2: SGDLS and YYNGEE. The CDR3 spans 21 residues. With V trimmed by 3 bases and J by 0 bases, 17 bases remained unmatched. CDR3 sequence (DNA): TGTGCCAGCAGCGCCGAACGGACTAGCGGGAACTGGAGAACTAGCACAGATACGCAGTATTTT. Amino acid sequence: CASSAERTSGNWRTSTDTQYF.

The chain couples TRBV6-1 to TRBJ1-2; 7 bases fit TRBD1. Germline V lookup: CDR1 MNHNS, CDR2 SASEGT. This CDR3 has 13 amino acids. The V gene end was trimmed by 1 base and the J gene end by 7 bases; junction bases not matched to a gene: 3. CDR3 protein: CASSEEPGGGYTF. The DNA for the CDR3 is TGTGCCAGCAGTGAAGAGCCAGGGGGTGGCTACACCTTC.

CDR3 sequence reads: CASSASGTLRTDTQYF. CDR3 nucleotide sequence: TGTGCCAGCAGTGCGAGTGGGACACTCCGGACAGATACGCAGTATTTT. V is TRBV6-1 and J is TRBJ2-3; a weak D match, TRBD1 (6 bases). V lost 4 bases and J lost 3, with 17 bases in between. This CDR3 region has 16 residues. Germline loops: CDR1 MNHNS, CDR2 SASEGT.

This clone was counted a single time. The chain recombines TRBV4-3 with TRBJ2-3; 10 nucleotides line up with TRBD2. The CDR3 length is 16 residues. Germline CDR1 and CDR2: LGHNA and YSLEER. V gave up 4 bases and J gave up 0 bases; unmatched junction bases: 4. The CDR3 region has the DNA TGCGCCAGCAGCCTTGGACTAGCGGCTAGCACAGATACGCAGTATTTT. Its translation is CASSLGLAASTDTQYF.

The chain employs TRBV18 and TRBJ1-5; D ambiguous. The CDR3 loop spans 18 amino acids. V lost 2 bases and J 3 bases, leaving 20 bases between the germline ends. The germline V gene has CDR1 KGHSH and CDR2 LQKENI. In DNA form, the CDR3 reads TGTGCCAGCTCACCATCTGCAGGAGGCGGGCAGGTCAATCAGCCCCAGCATTTT. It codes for CASSPSAGGGQVNQPQHF.

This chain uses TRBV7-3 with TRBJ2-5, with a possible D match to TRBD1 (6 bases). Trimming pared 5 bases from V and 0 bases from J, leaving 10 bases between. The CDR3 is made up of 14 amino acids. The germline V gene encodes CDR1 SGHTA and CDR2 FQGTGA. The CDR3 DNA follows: TGTGCCAGCAGCGCAACAGGGTACCAAGAGACCCAGTACTTC. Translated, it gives CASSATGYQETQYF.

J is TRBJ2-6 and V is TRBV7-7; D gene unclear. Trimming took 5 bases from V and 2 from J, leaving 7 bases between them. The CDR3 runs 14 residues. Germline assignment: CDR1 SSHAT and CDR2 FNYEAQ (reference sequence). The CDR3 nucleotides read TGTGCCAGCAGCCCTACAGCTGGGGCCAACGTCCTGACTTTC. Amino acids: CASSPTAGANVLTF.

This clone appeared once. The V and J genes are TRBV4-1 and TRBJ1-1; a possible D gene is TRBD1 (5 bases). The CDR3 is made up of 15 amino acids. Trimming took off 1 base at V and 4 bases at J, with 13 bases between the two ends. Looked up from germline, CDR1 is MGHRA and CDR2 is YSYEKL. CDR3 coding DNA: TGCGCCAGCAGCCAAGGCCCCAGGGTGCGCACTGAAGCTTTCTTT. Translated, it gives CASSQGPRVRTEAFF.

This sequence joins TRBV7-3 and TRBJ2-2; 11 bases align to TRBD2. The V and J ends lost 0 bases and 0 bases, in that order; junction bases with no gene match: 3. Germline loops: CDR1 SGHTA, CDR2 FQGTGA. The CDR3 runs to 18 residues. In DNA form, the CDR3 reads TGTGCCAGCAGCTTAACTAGCGGGAGGGCCTCGAACACCGGGGAGCTGTTTTTT. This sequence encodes CASSLTSGRASNTGELFF.

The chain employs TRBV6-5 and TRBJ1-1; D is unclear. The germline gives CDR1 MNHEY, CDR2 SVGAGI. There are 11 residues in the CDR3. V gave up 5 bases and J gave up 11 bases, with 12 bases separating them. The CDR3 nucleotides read TGTGCCAGCAGTGGCGGTACGGGGGCTTTCTTT. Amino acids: CASSGGTGAFF.

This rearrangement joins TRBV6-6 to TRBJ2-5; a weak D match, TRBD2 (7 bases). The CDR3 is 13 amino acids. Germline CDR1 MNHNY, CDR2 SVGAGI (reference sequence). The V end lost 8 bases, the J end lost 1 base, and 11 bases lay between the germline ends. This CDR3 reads CASGGGPQETQYF. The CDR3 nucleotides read TGTGCCAGCGGGGGGGGGCCCCAAGAGACCCAGTACTTC.

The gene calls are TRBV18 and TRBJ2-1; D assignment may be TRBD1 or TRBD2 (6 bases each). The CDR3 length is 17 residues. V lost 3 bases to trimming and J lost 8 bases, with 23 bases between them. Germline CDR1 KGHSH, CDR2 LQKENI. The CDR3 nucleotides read TGTGCCAGCTCACCCCCCCTTGGGGGGCCCCTGGGCGATGAGCAGTTCTTC. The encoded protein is CASSPPLGGPLGDEQFF.